Each of the 15 T cell receptor beta chains below was sequenced from the same sample in a study of T-cell reconstitution after alpha-beta-depleted transplantation in children. Preparation of the TCRbeta library involved a method that used unique molecular identifiers. TCRdb re-called the PCR reads through MiXCR, storing one row per CDR3 protein. The table records more than 85,000 distinct CDR3 sequences, around 6% of them present only once. The sample consisted of PBMCs, mostly from graft donor cells, taken 60 days after TCRalphabeta/CD19-depleted stem cell transplant. Every receptor here comes from a female patient aged 2-9 years who had a stem cell transplant for Fanconi anemia, so the T cells may come from the graft donor.

This clonotype has just a few counts. The CDR3 sequence is CASSDFSYEQYF. CDR3 nucleotides: TGTGCCAGCAGTGATTTTAGCTACGAGCAGTACTTC. The chain uses TRBV2 and TRBJ2-7; D is ambiguous. The CDR3 length is 12 residues. Germline-derived CDR1 and CDR2 are SNHLY and FYNNEI. The V and J ends lost 3 bases and 3 bases respectively, with 6 bases between them.

This clonotype was recorded many times. The chain is built from TRBV5-1 and TRBJ1-2; TRBD1 matches at 8 bases. V lost 4 bases, J lost 7 bases, and 9 bases stayed unmatched. The CDR3 contains 14 residues. Germline values: CDR1 SGHRS, CDR2 YFSETQ. CDR3 region: CASSTGQGSGGYTF. CDR3 nucleotides: TGCGCCAGCAGCACCGGACAGGGATCCGGTGGCTACACCTTC.

This clonotype occurred many times. V gene TRBV29-1 combines with J gene TRBJ1-1; no firm D call. The germline V gene has CDR1 SQVTM and CDR2 ANQGSEA. This CDR3 has 10 amino acids. CDR3 sequence: CGEVNTEAFF. Here the CDR3 DNA reads TGCGGCGAGGTGAACACTGAAGCTTTCTTT.

This clonotype was detected ten times or more. This rearrangement joins TRBV9 to TRBJ2-7; 10 bases fit TRBD1. CDR1 is SGDLS and CDR2 is YYNGEE in the germline V gene. The CDR3 runs 14 residues. The V segment lost 3 bases and the J segment 4 bases; nucleotides outside the gene matches: 4. CDR3 in amino acids: CASSAGTGEYEQYF. The CDR3, as DNA: TGTGCCAGCAGCGCGGGGACAGGGGAGTACGAGCAGTACTTC.

CDR3 DNA sequence: TGTGCCAGCAGCCCCTCTTTTCTCGAAGAGCAGTACTTC. This translates into CASSPSFLEEQYF. J is TRBJ2-7 and V is TRBV2; D is uncertain. With 6 bases removed from V and 7 bases from J, the gap between germline ends came to 16 bases. The germline V gene encodes CDR1 SNHLY and CDR2 FYNNEI. CDR3 length equals 13 residues.

The chain is built from TRBV11-2 and TRBJ1-2; D is unresolved. CDR1 is SGHAT, CDR2 FQNNGV, per germline. This CDR3 is built from 13 residues. Trimming left V 3 bases short and J 2 bases short, with 7 bases between. The DNA for the CDR3 is TGTGCCAGCAGCTTTAAAGGGAACTATGGCTACACCTTC. Encoded protein: CASSFKGNYGYTF.

This sequence joins TRBV10-1 and TRBJ2-2; TRBD2 matches at 11 bases. The CDR3 is made up of 17 amino acids. Per the germline V gene, CDR1 is WNHNN and CDR2 is SYGVQD (reference sequence). Trimming took 4 bases from V and 0 from J; bases not matched to a gene: 4. The CDR3 region has the DNA TGCGCCAGCAGTGGACTAGCGGGAAGGGCGAACACCGGGGAGCTGTTTTTT. It specifies CASSGLAGRANTGELFF.

This clonotype came up many times. CDR3 DNA sequence: TGCAGCGCATTGGACGGTACTGAAGCTTTCTTT. It encodes CSALDGTEAFF. The chain carries TRBV29-1 and TRBJ1-1; D is ambiguous. The germline V and J ends were trimmed by 7 bases and 5 bases, with 11 bases remaining between them. Germline V gene data show CDR1 as SQVTM and CDR2 as ANQGSEA. The CDR3 is made up of 11 amino acids.

The chain carries TRBV5-4 and TRBJ2-2; the match to TRBD2 covers 7 bases. Trimming removed 3 bases from V and 0 bases from J; junction bases left unmatched: 2. Germline loops: CDR1 SGHNT, CDR2 YYREEE (reference sequence). CDR3 length equals 15 residues. CDR3 nucleotides: TGTGCCAGCAGCTCGCTAGCGGCGAACACCGGGGAGCTGTTTTTT. Translating it yields CASSSLAANTGELFF.

This clonotype was seen ten or more times. The rearrangement links TRBV5-6 to TRBJ2-7; D possibly uses TRBD1 or TRBD2 (6 bases each). This CDR3 region has 13 residues. V gave up 1 base and J gave up 3 bases, with 8 bases separating them. Germline assignment: CDR1 SGHDT and CDR2 YYEEEE. CDR3 region: CASSLRGLYEQYF. CDR3 bases: TGTGCCAGCAGCTTGCGGGGGCTCTACGAGCAGTACTTC.

This clonotype was recorded at least ten times. V usage is TRBV7-2 and J usage is TRBJ2-3; TRBD2 matches 8 bases. Germline-derived CDR1 and CDR2 are SGHTA and FQGNSA. This CDR3 spans 17 amino acids. J lost 0 bases, V lost 1 base, and 6 bases had no gene match. The CDR3 region is CASSLGLAPTSTDTQYF. CDR3 bases: TGTGCCAGCAGCTTAGGACTAGCGCCTACTAGCACAGATACGCAGTATTTT.

The DNA of the CDR3 is TGTGCCAGCAGCCGCCTATGGGATGCCTACGAGCAGTACTTC. Translated: CASSRLWDAYEQYF. This rearrangement joins TRBV7-9 to TRBJ2-7, with D unresolved. Germline lookup yields CDR1 SEHNR and CDR2 FQNEAQ (reference sequence). The CDR3 runs 14 residues. The ends were cut back, 5 bases at V and 2 bases at J, with 13 bases in the middle.

This clonotype was seen only a few times. This rearrangement joins TRBV9 to TRBJ2-6; D gene unclear. The CDR3 covers 19 residues. V lost 6 bases and J lost 0, with 22 bases in between. Germline CDR1 and CDR2: SGDLS and YYNGEE. The CDR3 is CASTLQPETPSSGANVLTF. In DNA, the CDR3 is TGTGCCAGCACTCTACAACCAGAGACGCCTTCCTCTGGGGCCAACGTCCTGACTTTC.

This clonotype was detected ten times or more. The chain joins TRBV7-9 to TRBJ1-1; D is possibly TRBD1 (5 bases). Trimming left V 1 base short and J 0 bases short, with 9 bases between. Germline lookup yields CDR1 SEHNR and CDR2 FQNEAQ (reference sequence). This CDR3 is 15 amino acids long. This chain's CDR3 is CASSLVGAMNTEAFF. Here the CDR3 DNA reads TGTGCCAGCAGCTTAGTAGGGGCCATGAACACTGAAGCTTTCTTT.

The rearrangement uses TRBV3-1 and TRBJ2-5, with TRBD2 matching over 14 bases. Trimming at V came to 0 bases and at J to 3 bases, leaving 3 bases not matched to a gene. CDR3 length: 17 amino acids. CDR1 and CDR2 (germline): LGHDT, YNNKEL (reference sequence). CDR3 nucleotides: TGTGCCAGCAGCCAAGAATTGACTAGCGGGGGGGAAGAGACCCAGTACTTC. Translation: CASSQELTSGGEETQYF.